The rows below give T cell receptor beta chains drawn from one sample of a study of blood T cell repertoires in COVID-19. The assay was immunoSEQ multiplex PCR, and TCRdb's table has in-frame clones only and misses some. The table lists more than 90,000 clones, 85% to 95% of them singletons. The sample comprised peripheral blood. The receptors stem from a man aged 45-60 years with active COVID-19. Each CDR3 is given with its conserved first and last residue. The D gene is left open where the match is weak.

-	TRBV2	TRBJ2-5	TGTGCCAGCAGTGTAACCGGGACATCTCAGGAGACCCAGTACTTC	CASSVTGTSQETQYF
TRBD2	TRBV11-2	TRBJ2-7	TGTGCCAGCAGACCCGGGACTAGCGCCTCCTACGAGCAGTACTTC	CASRPGTSASYEQYF
-	TRBV24-1	TRBJ1-2	TGTGCCACCAGTGGAGGACGGGAAGCTAACTATGGCTACACCTTC	CATSGGREANYGYTF
TRBD2	TRBV28	TRBJ2-5	TGTGCCAGCAGCCATGGACTAGCAAGGGAAGAGACCCAGTACTTC	CASSHGLAREETQYF
-	TRBV6-1	TRBJ1-5	TGTGCCAGCAGTGAAAAGGAGAGGAGCAATCAGCCCCAGCATTTT	CASSEKERSNQPQHF
-	TRBV4-1	TRBJ1-2	TGCGCCAGCAGCCAAGAAATGGGGGCGAGGGGCTATGGCTACACCTTC	CASSQEMGARGYGYTF
TRBD2	TRBV12-5	TRBJ2-1	TGTGCTAGTGGTTTCGCGACTAGCGGGAGGTTGGGGAATGAGCAGTTCTTC	CASGFATSGRLGNEQFF
TRBD1	TRBV6-5	TRBJ2-7	TGTGCCAGCCGTCCGAGGACAGGGAACTACGAGCAGTACTTC	CASRPRTGNYEQYF
-	TRBV19	TRBJ2-7	TGTGCCAGTGGGACTTCCTACGAGCAGTACTTC	CASGTSYEQYF
TRBD1	TRBV28	TRBJ2-6	TGTGCCAGCAGTTCCGGGACAGGCCCCCGGGGGGCCAACGTCCTGACTTTC	CASSSGTGPRGANVLTF
TRBD1	TRBV10-3	TRBJ1-2	TGTGCCATCAGTGAGTCACAGGGGGTTCATGGCTACACCTTC	CAISESQGVHGYTF
-	TRBV7-9	TRBJ2-1	TGTGCCAGCAGCTTAAGGGACACCAATGAGCAGTTCTTC	CASSLRDTNEQFF
-	TRBV28	TRBJ2-1	TGTGCCAGCCTTCAAGCGGGTGTGAGCTCCTACAATGAGCAGTTCTTC	CASLQAGVSSYNEQFF
-	TRBV20-1	TRBJ2-7	TGCAGTGCTAGCTCCTCGGTCGAGCAGTACTTC	CSASSSVEQYF
TRBD1	TRBV28	TRBJ2-5	TGTGCCAGCAGTCCAGAACAGGGGGCGAGAGAGACCCAGTACTTC	CASSPEQGARETQYF
-	TRBV19	TRBJ2-1	TGTGCCAGTACCCCCCCGGGGATTAGGGATGAGCAGTTCTTC	CASTPPGIRDEQFF
TRBD1	TRBV19	TRBJ2-2	TGTGCCACCCATAGGACAGGGCAGAACACCGGGGAGCTGTTTTTT	CATHRTGQNTGELFF
TRBD1	TRBV9	TRBJ2-3	TGTGCCAGCAGCCCCCGACAGGGTGGTAGCACAGATACGCAGTATTTT	CASSPRQGGSTDTQYF
-	TRBV28	TRBJ1-4	TGTGCCAGCAGCTCCAGGGCAGGGCCTAATGAAAAACTGTTTTTT	CASSSRAGPNEKLFF
TRBD2	TRBV19	TRBJ2-7	TGTGCCAGTAGTATGACTCTAGCGGTTGCACACGAGCAGTACTTC	CASSMTLAVAHEQYF
-	TRBV18	TRBJ2-1	TGTGCCAGCTCACCACCGAGTGGGGCGTCCTACAATGAGCAGTTCTTC	CASSPPSGASYNEQFF
-	TRBV28	TRBJ1-2	TGTGCCAGCAGTTTAGGCTTCAACTATGGCTACACCTTC	CASSLGFNYGYTF
TRBD1	TRBV11-3	TRBJ1-1	TGTGCCAGCAGCTCGACAGGGGGCCAGAACACTGAAGCTTTCTTT	CASSSTGGQNTEAFF
-	TRBV19	TRBJ2-7	TGTGCCAGTTCCCGGGACATCCTGGGAGAGCAGTACTTC	CASSRDILGEQYF
TRBD1	TRBV9	TRBJ2-2	TGTGCCAGCAGCGCGATGGACAGGGGGTTTTATACCGGGGAGCTGTTTTTT	CASSAMDRGFYTGELFF
-	TRBV3-1/TRBV3-2	TRBJ2-2	TGTGCCAGCAGCCAGCAGACAGGCCGTCTCACCGGGGAGCTGTTTTTT	CASSQQTGRLTGELFF
-	TRBV30	TRBJ1-5	TGTGCCTGGGGCCGCCCGGGAGTCAATCAGCCCCAGCATTTT	CAWGRPGVNQPQHF